This T cell receptor beta chain appears in the sequencing data of a study of blood T cell repertoires in COVID-19. Study details: The United States, Italy and Spain were the sources of the acute and convalescent COVID-19 samples. The cDNA or gDNA used as material had been derived from T cells, B-cell-depleted T cells, or PBMCs.

Germline V gene data show CDR1 as SGHVS and CDR2 as FNYEAQ. The ends lost 1 base at V and 6 bases at J; junction bases unmatched: 11. CDR3 size: 16 residues. The protocol was immunoSEQ multiplex PCR, while the TCRdb copy is restricted to in-frame clones and leaves out a portion. The repertoire holds over 250,000 clones, with roughly 91% as singletons. Participant age was roughly 18 to 95 years, and participants resided in 25 or so US areas. Participants had their cohort set by participant-reported clinical history. This chain joins TRBV7-6 and TRBJ2-7, with 8 nucleotides matching TRBD1. The specimen was PBMCs or T cells enriched from blood (not recorded which). The sequence was collected from a woman aged 55-75 years who had recovered from COVID-19. The CDR3 reads CASSLGVGRGHGEQYF. The CDR3 DNA reads as TGTGCCAGCAGCTTAGGGGTGGGCAGGGGGCACGGCGAGCAGTACTTC. Supplemented by reference TRBV7-6 and TRBJ2-7, the full variable domain reads GAGVSQSPRYKVTKRGQDVALRCDPISGHVSLYWYRQALGQGPEFLTYFNYEAQQDKSGLPNDRFSAERPEGSISTLTIQRTEQRDSAMYRCASSLGVGRGHGEQYFGPGTRLTVT.